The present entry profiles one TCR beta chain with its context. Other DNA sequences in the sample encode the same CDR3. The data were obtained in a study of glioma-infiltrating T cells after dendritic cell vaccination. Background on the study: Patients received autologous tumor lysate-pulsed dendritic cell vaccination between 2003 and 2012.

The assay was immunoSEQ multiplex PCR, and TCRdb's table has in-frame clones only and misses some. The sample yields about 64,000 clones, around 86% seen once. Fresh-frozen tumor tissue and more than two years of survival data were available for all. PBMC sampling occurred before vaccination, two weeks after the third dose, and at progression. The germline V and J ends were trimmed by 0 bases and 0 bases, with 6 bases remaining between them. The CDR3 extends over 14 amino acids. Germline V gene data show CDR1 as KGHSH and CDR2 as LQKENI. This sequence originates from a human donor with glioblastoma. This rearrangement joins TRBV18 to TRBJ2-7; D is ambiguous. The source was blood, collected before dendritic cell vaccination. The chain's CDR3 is CASSPPSPSYEQYF. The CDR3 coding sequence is TGTGCCAGCTCACCACCTAGCCCCTCCTACGAGCAGTACTTC.